A single sample is the source of the 19 T cell receptor beta chains below, sequenced in a study of cytomegalovirus exposure and HLA in healthy donors. Vbeta (60) and Jbeta (13) primers were used in the PCR. Libraries were prepared by immunoSEQ multiplex PCR; TCRdb keeps only in-frame clonotypes and omits some of them. The sample has roughly 80,000 clones; approximately 62% are singletons. Input material: PBMCs. The receptors were gathered from a male donor in good health and CMV-seropositive.

The chain combines TRBV11-3 with TRBJ1-1; D uncertain. The V end was cut by 4 bases, the J end by 7 bases, with 10 bases between. This CDR3 spans 12 amino acids. Per the germline V gene, CDR1 is SGHNT and CDR2 is YENEEA. The CDR3 nucleotides are TGTGCCAGCAGCTACCCGGGAGGTGAAGCTTTCTTT. Translating it yields CASSYPGGEAFF. The complete variable domain, with remaining parts taken from reference TRBV11-3 and TRBJ1-1, reads EAGVVQSPRYKIIEKKQPVAFWCNPISGHNTLYWYLQNLGQGPELLIRYENEEAVDDSQLPKDRFSAERLKGVDSTLKIQPAELGDSAVYLCASSYPGGEAFFGQGTRLTVV.

This sequence joins TRBV9 and TRBJ1-1; no clear D. The CDR3 spans 14 residues. Per germline, CDR1 SGDLS and CDR2 YYNGEE. V shed 4 bases and J shed 4 bases, with 14 bases lying between them. CDR3 in amino acids: CASSLIAGSTEAFF. The CDR3 DNA sequence: TGTGCCAGCAGCTTAATAGCGGGGAGCACTGAAGCTTTCTTT.

This clone was observed a handful of times. The chain joins TRBV25-1 to TRBJ2-7; TRBD1 aligns across 7 bases. Losses at the gene ends were 1 base for V and 0 bases for J; bases not matched to a gene: 12. The CDR3 extends over 18 amino acids. CDR1 is MGHDK, CDR2 SYGVNS, per germline. CDR3 nucleotide sequence: TGTGCCAGCAGTGAATCTCCTAACAACAGGGGAGTCTCCTACGAGCAGTACTTC. This codes for CASSESPNNRGVSYEQYF.

The chain employs TRBV6-5 and TRBJ2-5; D is ambiguous. Trimming stripped 0 bases from V and 1 base from J, with 6 bases between. From germline, CDR1 is MNHEY and CDR2 SVGAGI. The CDR3 spans 14 residues. CDR3 DNA: TGTGCCAGCAGTTACTCCCCAGGCCAAGAGACCCAGTACTTC. This codes for CASSYSPGQETQYF.

This chain links TRBV28 with TRBJ2-7; a possible D gene is TRBD1 (7 bases). The V gene lost 5 bases and the J gene lost 0 bases, with 17 bases spanning the gap. CDR1 MDHEN and CDR2 SYDVKM come from the germline V gene. The CDR3 length is 16 residues. The CDR3 DNA sequence: TGTGCCAGCAGTGGAAGGGGGCTAGCGAGCTCCTACGAGCAGTACTTC. It is translated as CASSGRGLASSYEQYF.

The V call is TRBV7-2, the J call TRBJ2-7; 7 bases are shared with TRBD1. The CDR3 runs 13 residues. V lost 4 bases and J lost 1; bases outside the gene matches: 1. Germline V gene sequence: CDR1 SGHTA, CDR2 FQGNSA. CDR3 amino acids: CASSSQGSYEQYF. The DNA for the CDR3 is TGTGCCAGCAGCTCACAGGGGTCCTACGAGCAGTACTTC.

The chain is built from TRBV2 and TRBJ2-3; a weak D match, TRBD2 (5 bases). Looked up from germline, CDR1 is SNHLY and CDR2 is FYNNEI. The CDR3 contains 13 residues. The V gene lost 7 bases and the J gene lost 0 bases, with 8 bases spanning the gap. The CDR3 DNA is TGTGCCAGCAACCAGCGGAGCACAGATACGCAGTATTTT. Protein sequence: CASNQRSTDTQYF.

The V and J genes are TRBV5-1 and TRBJ2-2, with D tentatively TRBD2 (5 bases). This CDR3 contains 16 residues. CDR1 and CDR2 from the germline V gene are SGHRS and YFSETQ. Trimming removed 0 bases from V and 1 base from J, with 10 bases in between. The CDR3 region is CASSLERAGNTGELFF. CDR3 sequence (DNA): TGCGCCAGCAGCTTGGAAAGGGCGGGGAACACCGGGGAGCTGTTTTTT.

The chain is built from TRBV14 and TRBJ1-1, with 7 bases aligning to TRBD1. This CDR3 has 13 residues. Trimming cost V 4 bases and J 3 bases; bases outside gene matches: 2. CDR1 and CDR2 (germline): SGHDN, FVKESK. In DNA, the CDR3 is TGTGCCAGCAGCCGAGACAGGGACACTGAAGCTTTCTTT. Amino acids: CASSRDRDTEAFF. The variable domain in full, with the rest retrieved from reference TRBV14 and TRBJ1-1, is EAGVTQFPSHSVIEKGQTVTLRCDPISGHDNLYWYRRVMGKEIKFLLHFVKESKQDESGMPNNRFLAERTGGTYSTLKVQPAELEDSGVYFCASSRDRDTEAFFGQGTRLTVV.

Only a few counts were recorded for this clone. V is TRBV7-3 and J is TRBJ2-1, with D possibly matching TRBD2 (6 bases). The germline CDR1 and CDR2 sequences are SGHTA and FQGTGA. The length of the CDR3 is 13 residues. The V gene lost 4 bases and the J gene lost 9 bases, with 13 bases spanning the gap. The CDR3 loop reads CASSSIAGTEQFF. In nucleotides, the CDR3 is TGTGCCAGCAGCTCCATCGCGGGGACTGAGCAGTTCTTC.

This rearrangement joins TRBV5-1 to TRBJ2-5; 8 bases line up with TRBD1. The CDR3 contains 15 residues. V was clipped by 4 bases and J by 9 bases; unmatched bases: 14. From germline, CDR1 is SGHRS and CDR2 YFSETQ. This chain's CDR3 is CASSRGQAKSGAQYF. The CDR3, as DNA: TGCGCCAGCAGCCGGGGACAGGCAAAATCCGGAGCCCAGTACTTC.

The CDR3 loop is CASSLGQGYGYTF. DNA of the CDR3: TGTGCCAGCAGCTTAGGACAGGGGTATGGCTACACCTTC. The chain has TRBV7-2 and TRBJ1-2; 8 nucleotides line up with TRBD1. Trimming removed 1 base from V and 5 bases from J; junction bases left unmatched: 0. In germline, CDR1 is SGHTA, CDR2 FQGNSA. The CDR3 totals 13 residues.

This clone was counted a single time. The chain recombines TRBV9 with TRBJ1-1; D is uncertain. This CDR3 has 13 residues. The germline V gene has CDR1 SGDLS and CDR2 YYNGEE. The germline V and J ends were trimmed by 1 base and 2 bases, with 6 bases remaining between them. The CDR3 nucleotides are TGTGCCAGCAGCGTACAGGTTAACACTGAAGCTTTCTTT. It encodes CASSVQVNTEAFF. Drawing the rest from reference TRBV9 and TRBJ1-1, the complete variable domain is DSGVTQTPKHLITATGQRVTLRCSPRSGDLSVYWYQQSLDQGLQFLIQYYNGEERAKGNILERFSAQQFPDLHSELNLSSLELGDSALYFCASSVQVNTEAFFGQGTRLTVV.

The chain uses TRBV19 and TRBJ2-1; D perhaps matches TRBD2 (5 bases). Germline V gene data show CDR1 as LNHDA and CDR2 as SQIVND (reference sequence). This CDR3 has 14 residues. V was cut by 6 bases and J by 9 bases, with 18 bases left in between. The CDR3 loop is CASSPRGLPTEQFF. The CDR3 nucleotides read TGTGCCAGTAGCCCCCGAGGACTGCCTACTGAGCAGTTCTTC.

CDR3 nucleotides: TGTGCCAGCAGCTTAAGGGCCTCGAACACCGGGGAGCTGTTTTTT. Translating gives CASSLRASNTGELFF. The chain is built from TRBV7-3 and TRBJ2-2, with unresolved D. V was shortened by 1 base and J by 0 bases, with 6 bases between the two germline ends. CDR1 and CDR2 (germline): SGHTA, FQGTGA. This CDR3 spans 15 amino acids.

The rearrangement joins TRBV19 to TRBJ1-4; D gene ambiguous. From germline, CDR1 is LNHDA and CDR2 SQIVND (reference sequence). Trimming took 4 bases from V and 13 from J, leaving 10 bases between them. The length of the CDR3 is 11 residues. The CDR3 spells CASSTVGGLFF. For the CDR3, the DNA is TGTGCCAGTAGTACCGTCGGCGGACTGTTTTTT.

CDR3 sequence: CASSFSTGELFF. CDR3 DNA: TGTGCCAGCAGCTTTTCAACCGGGGAGCTGTTTTTT. The rearrangement joins TRBV13 to TRBJ2-2; the D is unclear. V dropped 3 bases and J dropped 5 bases, with 4 bases sitting between them. The CDR3 sequence is 12 residues long. CDR1 is PRHDT and CDR2 is FYEKMQ in the germline V gene (reference sequence). Full variable domain (remainder filled in from reference TRBV13 and TRBJ2-2): AAGVIQSPRHLIKEKRETATLKCYPIPRHDTVYWYQQGPGQDPQFLISFYEKMQSDKGSIPDRFSAQQFSDYHSELNMSSLELGDSALYFCASSFSTGELFFGEGSRLTVL.

The J gene is TRBJ1-2, the V gene TRBV30; D gene unclear. CDR3 length: 13 residues. The germline gives CDR1 GTSNPN, CDR2 SVGIG (reference sequence). With 1 base removed from V and 8 bases from J, the gap between germline ends came to 14 bases. The CDR3 region has the DNA TGTGCCTGGAGTGGGGTCAGACTCGTGGGCTACACCTTC. This sequence encodes CAWSGVRLVGYTF.

J is TRBJ2-7 and V is TRBV5-8; 9 bases are shared with TRBD2. Germline V lookup: CDR1 SGHTS, CDR2 YDEGEE. The CDR3 has 14 amino acids. The J segment lost 3 bases and the V segment lost 0 bases, leaving 1 base of the junction unmatched. CDR3 amino acids: CASSLGSGGYEQYF. In DNA, the CDR3 is TGTGCCAGCAGCTTGGGTAGCGGGGGCTACGAGCAGTACTTC.